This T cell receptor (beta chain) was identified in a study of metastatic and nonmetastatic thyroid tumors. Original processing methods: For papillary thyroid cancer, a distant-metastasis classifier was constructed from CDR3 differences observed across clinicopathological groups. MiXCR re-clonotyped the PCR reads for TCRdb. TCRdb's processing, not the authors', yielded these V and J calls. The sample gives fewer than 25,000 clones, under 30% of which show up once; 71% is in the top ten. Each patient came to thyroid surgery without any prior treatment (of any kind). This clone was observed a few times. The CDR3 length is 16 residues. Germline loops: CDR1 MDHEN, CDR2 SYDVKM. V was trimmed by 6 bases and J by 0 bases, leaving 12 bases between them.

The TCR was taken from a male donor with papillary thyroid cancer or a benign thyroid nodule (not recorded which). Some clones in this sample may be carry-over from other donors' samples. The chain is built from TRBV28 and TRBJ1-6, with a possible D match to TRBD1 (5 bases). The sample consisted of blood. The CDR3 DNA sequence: TGTGCCAGCAGGTACAGGCCCAGCTCCTATAATTCACCCCTCCACTTT. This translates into CASRYRPSSYNSPLHF.